This TCR beta chain was recorded in a study of OX40 agonist ivuxolimab in advanced cancers. Using immunoSEQ multiplex PCR, the repertoire was profiled, and TCRdb retains in-frame clones only, with some absent. Of fewer than 85,000 clones listed, approximately 90% are singletons. The TCR sequence derives from an adult with an advanced solid tumor such as melanoma, head and neck, liver or kidney cancer. The sequences come from CD4+ or CD8+ T cells sorted from blood, collected in a trial of the OX40 agonist ivuxolimab.

The CDR3 spells CASSNSNTEAFF. The CDR3 DNA reads as TGCGCCAGCAGCAATTCGAACACTGAAGCTTTCTTT. The chain carries TRBV10-1 and TRBJ1-1; the D is unclear. V lost 6 bases and J 1 base, leaving 6 bases between the germline ends. In germline, CDR1 is WNHNN, CDR2 SYGVQD (reference sequence). The CDR3 runs 12 residues.